A single sample is the source of the 16 T cell receptor beta chains below, sequenced in a study of OX40 agonist ivuxolimab in advanced cancers. Here immunoSEQ multiplex PCR was the method, and the copy in TCRdb shows in-frame clones only, minus some. This repertoire shows under 95,000 clones, around four fifths found once; its top ten account for roughly 2.7%. Material: CD4+ or CD8+ T cells sorted from blood, obtained in a trial of the OX40 agonist ivuxolimab. These receptors all stem from an adult with an advanced solid tumor such as melanoma, head and neck, liver or kidney cancer.

The J gene is TRBJ1-1, the V gene TRBV7-3; D uncertain. V was cut by 2 bases and J by 1 base, with 11 bases left in between. Germline V gene data show CDR1 as SGHTA and CDR2 as FQGTGA. CDR3 length equals 15 residues. The CDR3 DNA sequence: TGTGCCAGCAGCTTAGTGGGTGCGGAGAACACTGAAGCTTTCTTT. Translation gives CASSLVGAENTEAFF. Full variable domain (outside the CDR3, taken from reference TRBV7-3 and TRBJ1-1): GAGVSQTPSNKVTEKGKYVELRCDPISGHTALYWYRQSLGQGPEFLIYFQGTGAADDSGLPNDRFFAVRPEGSVSTLKIQRTERGDSAVYLCASSLVGAENTEAFFGQGTRLTVV.

The genes are TRBV19 and TRBJ2-7; 7 bases are shared with TRBD1. In germline, CDR1 is LNHDA, CDR2 SQIVND (reference sequence). Trimming took 8 bases from V and 3 from J; bases not matched to a gene: 7. The CDR3 contains 13 residues. The CDR3 DNA is TGTGCCAGTGCACCGGACAGGTTCTACGAGCAGTACTTC. The encoded protein is CASAPDRFYEQYF.

This clone was observed a handful of times. The chain couples TRBV7-3 to TRBJ2-4; maybe TRBD1 (8 bases). Per germline, CDR1 SGHTA and CDR2 FQGTGA. V gave up 4 bases and J gave up 9 bases, with 13 bases separating them. The CDR3 loop spans 13 amino acids. DNA for the CDR3: TGTGCCAGCAGCTCGGACAGGGAGGGCATTCAGTACTTC. This gives the protein CASSSDREGIQYF.

J is TRBJ2-6 and V is TRBV7-9, with TRBD1 identical over 7 bases. The V gene's germline CDR1 is SEHNR and CDR2 FQNEAQ (reference sequence). The CDR3 runs 18 residues. The ends lost 4 bases at V and 0 bases at J; junction bases unmatched: 9. CDR3 amino acids: CASSSGAGGDSGANVLTF. CDR3 DNA: TGTGCCAGCAGCTCCGGGGCAGGGGGAGACTCTGGGGCCAACGTCCTGACTTTC.

This clone has more than one count but fewer than ten. The gene calls are TRBV5-3 and TRBJ2-2; 7 bases match TRBD1. TRBV5-3 is annotated as an ORF whose role is uncertain. Trimming cost V 0 bases and J 4 bases; bases outside gene matches: 6. The CDR3 length is 16 residues. Written as DNA, the CDR3 is TGTGCCAGAAGCTTGGCCGAGGGGGCCGGCACCGGGGAGCTGTTTTTT. As protein: CARSLAEGAGTGELFF.

The chain couples TRBV19 to TRBJ1-6; 7 nucleotides agree with TRBD1. Germline-derived CDR1 and CDR2 are LNHDA and SQIVND (reference sequence). V was clipped by 6 bases and J by 8 bases; unmatched bases: 4. The CDR3 spans 13 residues. The CDR3 DNA sequence: TGTGCCAGTAGGGGGACAGACGATTCACCCCTCCACTTT. Amino acids: CASRGTDDSPLHF.

This clone was found once. Here the CDR3 reads CASSMFPDTQYF. CDR3 in DNA: TGTGCCAGTAGTATGTTCCCAGATACGCAGTATTTT. The V gene is TRBV19, the J gene TRBJ2-3; D remains ambiguous. The ends were cut back, 3 bases at V and 4 bases at J, with 5 bases in the middle. The CDR3 is 12 amino acids. CDR1 is LNHDA and CDR2 is SQIVND in the germline V gene (reference sequence).

This clone was found once. The genes are TRBV5-5 and TRBJ2-2; the match to TRBD1 covers 9 bases. The V segment lost 4 bases and the J segment 5 bases; nucleotides outside the gene matches: 3. CDR3 length: 14 residues. CDR1 SGHKS and CDR2 YYEKEE come from the germline V gene (reference sequence). DNA for the CDR3: TGTGCCAGCAGCCGGACAGGGGCTACCGGGGAGCTGTTTTTT. Translated, it gives CASSRTGATGELFF.

This clone was seen a single time. CDR3 sequence reads: CASSMWRGGTDTQYF. The CDR3 bases are TGTGCCAGTAGTATGTGGCGGGGAGGCACAGATACGCAGTATTTT. The chain recombines TRBV19 with TRBJ2-3; perhaps TRBD2 as D (6 bases). The CDR3 is made up of 15 amino acids. CDR1 and CDR2 (germline): LNHDA, SQIVND (reference sequence). V was trimmed by 3 bases and J by 1 base, leaving 11 bases between them.

This clone has only a few counts. The J gene is TRBJ1-5, the V gene TRBV2, with no clear D. The CDR3 covers 16 residues. Germline V lookup: CDR1 SNHLY, CDR2 FYNNEI. The V gene lost 2 bases and the J gene lost 1 base, with 12 bases spanning the gap. The CDR3 DNA reads TGTGCCAGCAGTGAACGGTCAGTTGGAAGCAATCAGCCCCAGCATTTT. It translates to CASSERSVGSNQPQHF.

CDR3 amino acids: CASSVLGQGFDEQFF. In nucleotides, the CDR3 is TGTGCCAGCAGCGTTCTTGGACAGGGGTTTGATGAGCAGTTCTTC. The chain combines TRBV9 with TRBJ2-1; 9 positions match TRBD1. The CDR3 length is 15 residues. Unmatched junction bases numbered 8, after V lost 2 bases and J lost 8 bases. Germline V gene lookup returns CDR1 SGDLS and CDR2 YYNGEE.

The J gene is TRBJ1-1, the V gene TRBV18; D remains unclear. Germline V CDR1 and CDR2: KGHSH, LQKENI. CDR3 length equals 14 residues. Trimming removed 2 bases at V and 1 base at J, with 8 bases between. CDR3 in DNA: TGTGCCAGCTCACCATCGGGCGGGAACACTGAAGCTTTCTTT. Residues: CASSPSGGNTEAFF.

V usage is TRBV6-5 and J usage is TRBJ1-5; D is unresolved. Germline V gene lookup returns CDR1 MNHEY and CDR2 SVGAGI. This CDR3 contains 12 residues. V was cut by 5 bases and J by 7 bases, with 9 bases left in between. CDR3 residues: CASSLQWQPQHF. The CDR3 nucleotides read TGTGCCAGCAGTCTCCAGTGGCAGCCCCAGCATTTT.

The V gene is TRBV21-1, the J gene TRBJ1-2. TRBV21-1 is labeled a pseudogene. The CDR3 is 15 residues long. The CDR3 nucleotides are TGTGCCAGCAGCAAAGAAGATGGGCGGCCCTATGGCTACACCTTC. The encoded protein is CASSKEDGRPYGYTF.

The chain is built from TRBV7-2 and TRBJ2-5; 8 positions match TRBD1. With 1 base clipped from V and 4 bases from J, the junction kept 5 bases outside the gene matches. There are 15 residues in the CDR3. CDR1 and CDR2 from the germline V gene are SGHTA and FQGNSA. CDR3 in amino acids: CASSLVPTGAETQYF. DNA for the CDR3: TGTGCCAGCAGCTTAGTACCGACAGGGGCAGAGACCCAGTACTTC.

CDR3 nucleotide sequence: TGTGCCAGCAGCCGGACAGGGTACGCTGAAGCTTTCTTT. Translated: CASSRTGYAEAFF. The rearrangement links TRBV28 to TRBJ1-1, with 8 positions matching TRBD1. Germline CDR1 reads MDHEN; CDR2 reads SYDVKM. J lost 6 bases, V lost 6 bases, and 6 bases had no gene match. CDR3 length: 13 residues.